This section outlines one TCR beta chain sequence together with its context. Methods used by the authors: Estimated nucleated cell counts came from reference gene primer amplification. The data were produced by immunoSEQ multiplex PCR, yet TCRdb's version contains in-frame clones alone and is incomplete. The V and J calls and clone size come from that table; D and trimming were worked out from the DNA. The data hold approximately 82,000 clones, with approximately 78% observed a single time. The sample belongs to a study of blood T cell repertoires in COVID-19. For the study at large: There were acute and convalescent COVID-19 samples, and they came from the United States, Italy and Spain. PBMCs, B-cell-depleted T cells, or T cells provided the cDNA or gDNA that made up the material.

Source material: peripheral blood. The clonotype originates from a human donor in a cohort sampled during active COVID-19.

The CDR3 sequence is CASSSGGATDTQYF. CDR3 DNA sequence: TGTGCCAGCAGTAGCGGGGGGGCCACAGATACGCAGTATTTT. The gene calls are TRBV6-4 and TRBJ2-3; 10 bases are a match to TRBD2. Germline CDR1 is MRHNA and CDR2 is SNTAGT. The CDR3 length is 14 residues. With 5 bases clipped from V and 2 bases from J, the junction kept 1 base outside the gene matches.